The clone carrying this T cell receptor (beta chain) was counted a single time. The data were taken from a study of blood T cell repertoires in COVID-19. Whole-study context: PBMCs, B-cell-depleted T cells, or T cells provided the cDNA or gDNA that made up the material.

Cohorts were determined from participant-reported clinical history. Methods used by the authors: Nucleated cell counts were estimated from reference gene primer amplification. The assay was immunoSEQ multiplex PCR, and TCRdb's table has in-frame clones only and misses some. V, J and clone size derive from that table, while D and trimming were established from the DNA sequence. The sample has a few hundred thousand clones; about 90% are singletons. The V gene's germline CDR1 is SGHAT and CDR2 FQNNGV. CDR3 length: 13 amino acids. Between the trimmed V and J ends, which lost 7 bases and 14 bases, there was a span of 18 bases.

The TCR comes from a woman aged 25-40 years who had recovered from COVID-19. The sequenced sample was PBMCs or T cells enriched from blood (not recorded which). The chain is built from TRBV11-2 and TRBJ1-6; D not certain. This chain's CDR3 is CASTNSGRVTLHF. CDR3 sequence (DNA): TGTGCCAGCACCAACTCGGGTAGAGTCACCCTCCACTTT.